The rows below give T cell receptor beta chains drawn from one sample of a study of blood T cell repertoires in COVID-19. Sequencing used immunoSEQ multiplex PCR; TCRdb keeps in-frame clones, though not all of them. The sample gives 100,000 or so clones, roughly 80% of which show up once; roughly 21% is in the top ten. Source material: peripheral blood. All receptors derive from a woman in her seventies with acute or convalescent COVID-19. The CDR3 runs from the conserved cysteine through the conserved F or W. The D gene is left open where the match is weak. Expanded clones get a size class; other rows say once, few or many, or leave the size out.

D gene	V gene	clone size	J gene	CDR3 DNA	CDR3 protein
TRBD2	TRBV15	NA	TRBJ2-5	TGTGCCACCAGCAGATTTCGGGGGGGCCAGGGAGAGACCCAGTACTTC	CATSRFRGGQGETQYF
TRBD1	TRBV7-9	NA	TRBJ2-7	TGTGCCAGCAGGGCCACCGGGACAGGGCATGCCTACGAGCAGTACTTC	CASRATGTGHAYEQYF
TRBD1	TRBV7-7	NA	TRBJ2-7	TGTGCCAGCAGCTCCGAGCCGGGACAGGGAGGCGAGCAGTACTTC	CASSSEPGQGGEQYF
NA	TRBV2	NA	TRBJ1-5	TGTGCCAGCAGTGACTCTCTAGAAAAGCCCCAGCATTTT	CASSDSLEKPQHF
NA	TRBV6-6	NA	TRBJ2-7	TGTGCCAGCGGAGCCTCGGGCGCATGGGAGGACGAGCAGTACTTC	CASGASGAWEDEQYF
TRBD1	TRBV4-3	NA	TRBJ1-4	TGCGCCAGCAGCCCTCGACAGGGGCTAAATGAAAAACTGTTTTTT	CASSPRQGLNEKLFF
TRBD2	TRBV5-1	NA	TRBJ2-3	TGCGCCAGCAGCTCGGAACCTAGCGGGGGGGCAGATACGCAGTATTTT	CASSSEPSGGADTQYF
NA	TRBV30	NA	TRBJ1-3	TGTGCCTGGACCCCGCCCAGGGGAAGGTCTGGAAACACCATATATTTT	CAWTPPRGRSGNTIYF
NA	TRBV11-3	medium-sized	TRBJ2-7	TGTGCCAGCAGCTTATTCCCCGAGAATGAGCAGTACTTC	CASSLFPENEQYF
TRBD1	TRBV5-5	NA	TRBJ1-1	TGTGCCAGCAGCCCCCGGACAGGGTGGGACACTGAAGCTTTCTTT	CASSPRTGWDTEAFF
TRBD2	TRBV29-1	NA	TRBJ2-5	TGCAGCGTTGAAGAGCTAGCGGGGGAGACCCAGTACTTC	CSVEELAGETQYF
NA	TRBV12-3/TRBV12-4	NA	TRBJ1-3	TGTGCCAGCAGTTTGGCAGTAGGAAACACCATATATTTT	CASSLAVGNTIYF
TRBD1	TRBV29-1	NA	TRBJ2-7	TGCAGCGTCCGAACAGGGGATGGGGACGAGCAGTACTTC	CSVRTGDGDEQYF
TRBD1	TRBV2	NA	TRBJ1-2	TGTGCCAGCTCATATAGGGACAGGGTGTATGGCTACACCTTC	CASSYRDRVYGYTF
TRBD1	TRBV9	NA	TRBJ1-1	TGTGCCAGCAGCCCAAGGGACAGCCTAGGATTCACTGAAGCTTTCTTT	CASSPRDSLGFTEAFF